This TCR beta chain was documented in a study of shared clonotypes between healthy human individuals. For the study at large: The cohort had two women and a few men, ages 18 to 49. Three plates were used per donor for CD4 naive, three for CD4 memory, two for CD8 naive and one for CD8 memory.

Trimming stripped 1 base from V and 0 bases from J, with 11 bases between. The CDR3 spans 16 residues. Germline V gene data show CDR1 as MGHRA and CDR2 as YSYEKL. Data came from immunoSEQ multiplex PCR; TCRdb stores just in-frame clones and leaves some out. The data contain a few million clones, approximately 92% of them singletons. This receptor was identified in a man aged 18 to 29 in good health. Sequenced material: naive CD4+ T cells sorted from blood. This sample's subset: CD45RA+ positively selected. The genes are TRBV4-1 and TRBJ2-3; tentative D call: TRBD1 (6 bases). CDR3 sequence: CASSQGAGVSTDTQYF. The CDR3 nucleotides read TGCGCCAGCAGCCAAGGTGCAGGGGTTAGCACAGATACGCAGTATTTT.